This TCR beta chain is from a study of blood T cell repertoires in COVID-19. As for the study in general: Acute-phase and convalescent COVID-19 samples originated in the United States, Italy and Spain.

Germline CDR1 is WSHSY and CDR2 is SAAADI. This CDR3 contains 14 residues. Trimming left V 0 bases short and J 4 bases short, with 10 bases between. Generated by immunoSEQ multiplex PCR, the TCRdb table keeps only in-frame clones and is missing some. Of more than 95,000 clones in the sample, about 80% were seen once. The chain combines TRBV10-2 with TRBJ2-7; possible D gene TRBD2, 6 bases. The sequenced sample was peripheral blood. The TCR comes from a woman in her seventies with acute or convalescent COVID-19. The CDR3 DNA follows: TGCGCCAGCAGTGAGTCGGGGACTTTTTACGAGCAGTACTTC. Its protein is CASSESGTFYEQYF.